Presented here are 8 T cell receptor beta chains from one specimen sequenced in a study of blood T cell repertoires in COVID-19. Assay used: immunoSEQ multiplex PCR; TCRdb lists only in-frame clones, some missing. Here the sample spans about 400,000 clones, roughly 90% being singletons. Sequencing was carried out using peripheral blood. The receptors were gathered from a man aged 35 to 55 with acute or convalescent COVID-19.

This chain connects TRBV23-1 to TRBJ1-2, with D perhaps TRBD1 (5 bases). TRBV23-1 counts as an open reading frame of uncertain function. V gave up 0 bases and J gave up 3 bases, with 11 bases separating them. The CDR3 has 15 residues. Here the CDR3 DNA reads TGCGCCAGCAGTCAATCCGGGGGAGTCGACTATGGCTACACCTTC. Translating it yields CASSQSGGVDYGYTF.

The chain is built from TRBV5-6 and TRBJ2-7; tentatively, D is TRBD1 (5 bases). The germline V and J ends were trimmed by 4 bases and 7 bases, with 15 bases remaining between them. The germline V gene has CDR1 SGHDT and CDR2 YYEEEE. This CDR3 is built from 13 residues. The CDR3 DNA sequence: TGTGCCAGCAGCCGAATGCTACAGGTTGAGCAGTACTTC. Its translation: CASSRMLQVEQYF.

The CDR3 region is CASRQGLGQPQHF. CDR3 bases: TGTGCCAGCAGGCAGGGTCTGGGTCAGCCCCAGCATTTT. J is TRBJ1-5 and V is TRBV28; a weak D match, TRBD1 (5 bases). Germline CDR1 reads MDHEN; CDR2 reads SYDVKM. The V and J ends lost 6 bases and 6 bases respectively, with 12 bases between them. CDR3 size: 13 residues.

The chain combines TRBV6-2 or TRBV6-3 with TRBJ2-7; a weak D match, TRBD1 (5 bases). The CDR3 loop spans 13 amino acids. With 2 bases removed from V and 3 bases from J, the gap between germline ends came to 8 bases. Germline lookup yields CDR1 MNHEY and CDR2 SVGEGT. CDR3: CASSYRGYYEQYF. In DNA form, the CDR3 reads TGTGCCAGCAGTTACAGGGGATACTACGAGCAGTACTTC.

The V and J genes are TRBV11-2 and TRBJ2-7; possible D gene TRBD2, 7 bases. The CDR3 has 15 amino acids. Trimming took 5 bases from V and 4 from J, leaving 18 bases between them. Germline V CDR1 and CDR2: SGHAT, FQNNGV. The CDR3 loop is CASSRLGGQGYEQYF. The CDR3 nucleotides are TGTGCCAGCAGCCGCTTGGGGGGGCAGGGGTACGAGCAGTACTTC.

The rearrangement links TRBV7-9 to TRBJ1-2; D is undetermined. Deletions cut 3 bases from V and 4 bases from J, with 6 bases between. The CDR3 loop spans 12 amino acids. CDR1 is SEHNR, CDR2 FQNEAQ, per germline (reference sequence). In DNA form, the CDR3 reads TGTGCCAGCAGCTTGAGGAGCTATGGCTACACCTTC. As protein: CASSLRSYGYTF.

The chain combines TRBV27 with TRBJ1-4; possible D gene TRBD1, 5 bases. This CDR3 contains 16 residues. The germline V and J ends were trimmed by 5 bases and 2 bases, with 15 bases remaining between them. Germline V lookup: CDR1 MNHEY, CDR2 SMNVEV (reference sequence). The CDR3 DNA reads as TGTGCCAGCAGTCCCTCGGGGGTTCGGACTAATGAAAAACTGTTTTTT. Amino acids: CASSPSGVRTNEKLFF.

With regard to this clone: A junction boundary mismatches the germline segment, possibly from a read error. The chain employs TRBV7-7 and TRBJ2-7; TRBD1 is a possible D gene (6 bases). The CDR3 runs 15 residues. Germline assignment: CDR1 SSHAT and CDR2 FNYEAQ (reference sequence). CDR3 in amino acids: CASSLPPRGWYEQYF. CDR3 nucleotides: TGTGCTAGCAGCTTACCTCCGAGGGGGTGGTACGAGCAGTACTTC. Supplemented by reference TRBV7-7 and TRBJ2-7, the full variable domain reads GAGVSQSPRYKVTKRGQDVTLRCDPISSHATLYWYQQALGQGPEFLTYFNYEAQPDKSGLPSDRFSAERPEGSISTLTIQRTEQRDSAMYRCASSLPPRGWYEQYFGPGTRLTVT.